The 14 T cell receptor beta chains given below trace back to one sample, sequenced in a study of blood T cell repertoires in COVID-19. Some clones are missing from TCRdb's copy, which holds only in-frame ones; the method was immunoSEQ multiplex PCR. The sample carries under 400,000 clones, roughly 90% recorded once. The sequenced sample was peripheral blood. The receptors stem from a woman under 40 with COVID-19, enrolled during active disease.

This chain connects TRBV11-3 to TRBJ2-1, with TRBD2 identical over 8 bases. Germline V gene sequence: CDR1 SGHNT, CDR2 YENEEA. Losses at the gene ends were 3 bases for V and 7 bases for J; bases not matched to a gene: 5. There are 14 residues in the CDR3. The CDR3 sequence is CASSFSGINNEQFF. The CDR3 nucleotides read TGTGCCAGCAGCTTTAGCGGGATTAATAATGAGCAGTTCTTC.

J is TRBJ1-4 and V is TRBV5-5; D gene uncertain. Germline CDR1 is SGHKS and CDR2 is YYEKEE (reference sequence). V lost 0 bases and J lost 3, with 6 bases in between. The CDR3 contains 14 residues. CDR3 sequence: CASSLDSANEKLFF. The CDR3 nucleotides read TGTGCCAGCAGCTTGGACAGTGCTAATGAAAAACTGTTTTTT.

The chain uses TRBV9 and TRBJ2-2; 12 bases map to TRBD2. V trimming: 4 bases; J trimming: 2 bases; junction bases outside the gene matches: 6. CDR1 is SGDLS, CDR2 YYNGEE, per germline. There are 17 residues in the CDR3. The CDR3 DNA reads TGTGCCAGCAGCACCGGACTAGCGGGAACAAACACCGGGGAGCTGTTTTTT. Protein product: CASSTGLAGTNTGELFF.

This chain uses TRBV2 with TRBJ1-1, with 8 bases fitting TRBD1. Germline CDR1 reads SNHLY; CDR2 reads FYNNEI. CDR3 length: 16 amino acids. The J segment lost 0 bases and the V segment lost 5 bases, leaving 8 bases of the junction unmatched. This CDR3 is CASSFGQGQMNTEAFF. Here the CDR3 DNA reads TGTGCCAGCAGTTTTGGACAGGGCCAAATGAACACTGAAGCTTTCTTT.

The V call is TRBV29-1, the J call TRBJ1-2; D gene uncertain. The ends were cut back, 6 bases at V and 4 bases at J, with 21 bases in the middle. The CDR3 extends over 15 amino acids. CDR1 is SQVTM and CDR2 is ANQGSEA in the germline V gene. CDR3 in amino acids: CSVLGHSDPPYGYTF. The CDR3 DNA follows: TGCAGCGTCCTGGGCCACTCCGATCCTCCCTATGGCTACACCTTC. The whole variable domain, remainder taken from reference TRBV29-1 and TRBJ1-2, is SAVISQKPSRDICQRGTSLTIQCQVDSQVTMMFWYRQQPGQSLTLIATANQGSEATYESGFVIDKFPISRPNLTFSTLTVSNMSPEDSSIYLCSVLGHSDPPYGYTFGSGTRLTVV.

The rearrangement links TRBV7-2 to TRBJ1-2; no clear D. Germline V lookup: CDR1 SGHTA, CDR2 FQGNSA. The V gene lost 2 bases and the J gene lost 2 bases, with 3 bases spanning the gap. The CDR3 runs to 12 residues. The CDR3 region has the DNA TGTGCCAGCAGCTTACTCAACTATGGCTACACCTTC. Protein product: CASSLLNYGYTF.

Here the CDR3 DNA reads TGTGCCAGCAGTGAATTGGGATCCGCCTCGGCGGGCTATGGCTACACCTTC. This codes for CASSELGSASAGYGYTF. The chain employs TRBV2 and TRBJ1-2; D remains ambiguous. This CDR3 has 17 residues. Germline V CDR1 and CDR2: SNHLY, FYNNEI. The V end was cut by 2 bases, the J end by 4 bases, with 20 bases between.

The chain links TRBV5-4 to TRBJ2-2, with D perhaps TRBD1 (5 bases). V dropped 3 bases and J dropped 0 bases, with 9 bases sitting between them. The V gene's germline CDR1 is SGHNT and CDR2 YYREEE (reference sequence). The CDR3 runs 15 residues. CDR3 amino acids: CASSSGLPNTGELFF. The CDR3 DNA reads as TGTGCCAGCAGCTCAGGGTTACCGAACACCGGGGAGCTGTTTTTT.

The chain recombines TRBV2 with TRBJ2-1; D uncertain. The CDR3 is 16 amino acids. Germline CDR1 and CDR2: SNHLY and FYNNEI. Deletions cut 1 base from V and 8 bases from J, with 18 bases between. The CDR3: CASSEGRLPSWDEQFF. CDR3 sequence (DNA): TGTGCCAGCAGTGAAGGGAGACTCCCCTCTTGGGATGAGCAGTTCTTC.

V and J are TRBV3-1 (or the pseudogene TRBV3-2) and TRBJ2-7; possible D gene TRBD2, 7 bases. With 0 bases removed from V and 3 bases from J, the gap between germline ends came to 18 bases. Germline CDR1 is LGHDT and CDR2 is YNNKEL (reference sequence). The CDR3 consists of 17 residues. The DNA for the CDR3 is TGTGCCAGCAGCCAAGATGGGGGGGCCAGGGGCTACTACGAGCAGTACTTC. Translated, it gives CASSQDGGARGYYEQYF.

This chain connects TRBV11-2 to TRBJ1-1, with TRBD1 matching over 7 bases. The CDR3 runs 15 residues. Germline V gene lookup returns CDR1 SGHAT and CDR2 FQNNGV. V shed 4 bases and J 4 bases; nucleotides not matched to a gene: 9. The CDR3 loop is CASSSDRVFSTEAFF. The DNA for the CDR3 is TGTGCCAGCAGCTCAGACAGGGTTTTTAGCACTGAAGCTTTCTTT.

The chain links TRBV18 to TRBJ1-2; no reliable D call. Trimming left V 4 bases short and J 2 bases short, with 11 bases between. This CDR3 is built from 14 residues. CDR1 is KGHSH and CDR2 is LQKENI in the germline V gene. This CDR3 reads CASSQEISNYGYTF. The CDR3 bases are TGTGCCAGCTCACAGGAGATTTCAAACTATGGCTACACCTTC.

J is TRBJ1-4 and V is TRBV6-5; no firm D call. The length of the CDR3 is 16 residues. Trimming stripped 2 bases from V and 3 bases from J, with 13 bases between. Looked up from germline, CDR1 is MNHEY and CDR2 is SVGAGI. The CDR3 region has the DNA TGTGCCAGCAGTTACGGGCCAGAGAGGGCTAATGAAAAACTGTTTTTT. It specifies CASSYGPERANEKLFF.

CDR3 in amino acids: CASSDRDRGRDTEAFF. DNA for the CDR3: TGTGCCAGCAGTGATCGGGACAGGGGACGGGACACTGAAGCTTTCTTT. The genes are TRBV6-1 and TRBJ1-1, with TRBD1 identical over 10 bases. V dropped 3 bases and J dropped 3; count of bases not matched to a gene: 7. This CDR3 is 16 amino acids long. Germline CDR1 is MNHNS and CDR2 is SASEGT.